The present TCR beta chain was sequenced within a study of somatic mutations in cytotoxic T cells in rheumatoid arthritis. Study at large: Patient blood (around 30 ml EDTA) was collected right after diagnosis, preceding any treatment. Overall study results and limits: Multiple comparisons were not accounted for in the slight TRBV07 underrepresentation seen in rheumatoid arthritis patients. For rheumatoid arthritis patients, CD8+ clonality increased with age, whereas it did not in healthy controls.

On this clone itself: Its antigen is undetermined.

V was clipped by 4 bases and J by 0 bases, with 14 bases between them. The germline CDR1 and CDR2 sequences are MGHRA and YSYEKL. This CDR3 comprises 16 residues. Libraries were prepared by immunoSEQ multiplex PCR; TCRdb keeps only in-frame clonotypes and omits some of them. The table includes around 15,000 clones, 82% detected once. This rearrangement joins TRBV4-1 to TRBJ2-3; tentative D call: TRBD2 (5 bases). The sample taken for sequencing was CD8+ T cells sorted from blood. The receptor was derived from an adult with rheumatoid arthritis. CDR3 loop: CASSRRLGVSTDTQYF. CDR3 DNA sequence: TGCGCCAGCAGCCGGCGTCTCGGGGTCAGCACAGATACGCAGTATTTT.